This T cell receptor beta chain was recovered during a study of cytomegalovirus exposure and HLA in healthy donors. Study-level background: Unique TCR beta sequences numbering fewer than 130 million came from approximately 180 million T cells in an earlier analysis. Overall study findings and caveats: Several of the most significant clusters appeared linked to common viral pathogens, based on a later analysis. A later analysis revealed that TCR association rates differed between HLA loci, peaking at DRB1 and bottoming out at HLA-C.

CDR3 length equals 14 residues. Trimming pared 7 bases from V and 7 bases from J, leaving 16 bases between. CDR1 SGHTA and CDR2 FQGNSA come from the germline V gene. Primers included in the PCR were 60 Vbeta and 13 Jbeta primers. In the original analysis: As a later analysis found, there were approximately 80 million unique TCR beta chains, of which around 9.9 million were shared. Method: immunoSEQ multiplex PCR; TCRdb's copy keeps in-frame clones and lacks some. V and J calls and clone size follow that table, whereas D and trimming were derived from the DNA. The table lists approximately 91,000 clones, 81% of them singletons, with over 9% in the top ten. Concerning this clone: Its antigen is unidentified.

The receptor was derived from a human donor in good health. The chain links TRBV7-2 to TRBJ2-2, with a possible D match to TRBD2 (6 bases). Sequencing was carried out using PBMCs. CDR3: CASNPGLLDGELFF. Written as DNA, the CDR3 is TGTGCCAGCAACCCGGGACTGCTAGACGGGGAGCTGTTTTTT.